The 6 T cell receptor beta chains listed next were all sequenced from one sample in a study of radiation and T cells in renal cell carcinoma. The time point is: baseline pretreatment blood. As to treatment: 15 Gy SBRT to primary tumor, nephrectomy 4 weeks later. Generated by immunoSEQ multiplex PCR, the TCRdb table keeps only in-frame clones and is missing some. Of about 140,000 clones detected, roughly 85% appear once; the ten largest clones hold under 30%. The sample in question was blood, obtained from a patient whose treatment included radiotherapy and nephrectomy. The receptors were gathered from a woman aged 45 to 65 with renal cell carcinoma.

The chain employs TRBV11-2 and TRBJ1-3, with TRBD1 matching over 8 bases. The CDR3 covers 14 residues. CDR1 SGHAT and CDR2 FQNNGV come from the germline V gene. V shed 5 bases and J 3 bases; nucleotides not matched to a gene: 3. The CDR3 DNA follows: TGTGCCAGCAGCCCCGACAGGGGTGGAAACACCATATATTTT. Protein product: CASSPDRGGNTIYF.

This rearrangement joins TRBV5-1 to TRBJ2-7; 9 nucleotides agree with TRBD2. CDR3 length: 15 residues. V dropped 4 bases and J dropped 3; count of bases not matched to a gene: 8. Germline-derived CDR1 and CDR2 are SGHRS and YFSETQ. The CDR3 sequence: CASSIGVAGDYEQYF. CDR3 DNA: TGCGCCAGCAGCATCGGGGTAGCGGGGGACTACGAGCAGTACTTC.

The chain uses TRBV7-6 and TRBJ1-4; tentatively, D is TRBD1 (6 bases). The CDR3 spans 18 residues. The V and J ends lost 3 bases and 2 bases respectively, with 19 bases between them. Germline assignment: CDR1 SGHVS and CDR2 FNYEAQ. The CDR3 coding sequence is TGTGCCAGCAGCTTGAGGGCGGTCGGAACAGGGACTAATGAAAAACTGTTTTTT. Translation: CASSLRAVGTGTNEKLFF. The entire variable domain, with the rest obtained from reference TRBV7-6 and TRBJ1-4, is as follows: GAGVSQSPRYKVTKRGQDVALRCDPISGHVSLYWYRQALGQGPEFLTYFNYEAQQDKSGLPNDRFSAERPEGSISTLTIQRTEQRDSAMYRCASSLRAVGTGTNEKLFFGSGTQLSVL.

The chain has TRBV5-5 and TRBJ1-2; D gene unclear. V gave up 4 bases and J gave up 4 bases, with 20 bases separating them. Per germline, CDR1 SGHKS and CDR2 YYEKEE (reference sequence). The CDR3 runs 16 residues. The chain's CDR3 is CASSRLAGSQGYGYTF. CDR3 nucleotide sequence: TGTGCCAGCAGCAGGCTAGCGGGGTCGCAAGGCTATGGCTACACCTTC.

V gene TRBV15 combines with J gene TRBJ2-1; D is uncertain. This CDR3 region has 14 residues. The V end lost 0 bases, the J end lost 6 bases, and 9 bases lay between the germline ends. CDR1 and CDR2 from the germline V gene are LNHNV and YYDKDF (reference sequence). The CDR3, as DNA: TGTGCCACCAGCAGAGATATAACTTCCAATGAGCAGTTCTTC. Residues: CATSRDITSNEQFF. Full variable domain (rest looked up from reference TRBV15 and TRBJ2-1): DAMVIQNPRYQVTQFGKPVTLSCSQTLNHNVMYWYQQKSSQAPKLLFHYYDKDFNNEADTPDNFQSRRPNTSFCFLDIRSPGLGDTAMYLCATSRDITSNEQFFGPGTRLTVL.

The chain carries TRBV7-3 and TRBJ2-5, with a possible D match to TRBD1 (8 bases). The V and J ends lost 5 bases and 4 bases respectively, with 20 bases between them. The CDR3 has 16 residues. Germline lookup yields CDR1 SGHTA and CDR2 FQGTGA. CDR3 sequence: CASSPGQGGRGETQYF. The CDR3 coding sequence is TGTGCCAGCAGCCCAGGACAGGGAGGGCGCGGAGAGACCCAGTACTTC.